This TCR beta chain was retrieved from a study of T cell responses to AZD1222 COVID-19 vaccine. TCRdb's table, derived via immunoSEQ multiplex PCR, lists solely in-frame clones and lacks some. This table holds 100,000 to 110,000 clones, around 87% found once. Notes on the study in general: Clonal diversity was possibly underestimated, and white British individuals and females predominated among donors. Spike-spanning, vaccine-associated CD4 TCRs were dominant at 160-218 and 743-854. Baseline seropositivity characterized only 5 to 7 AZD1222 recipients. In all cases, repertoires were sampled only after the peak T cell response.

The ends lost 0 bases at V and 5 bases at J; junction bases unmatched: 3. The CDR3 sequence is 13 residues long. CDR1 is SQVTM and CDR2 is ANQGSEA in the germline V gene. This clone came up once. What it recognizes is unknown. The J gene is TRBJ1-2, the V gene TRBV29-1; 7 bases fit TRBD1. This sequence originates from an adult in good health. The starting material was peripheral blood, obtained on day 0 of MenACWY control vaccination. The CDR3 DNA sequence: TGCAGCGTTGAAGAACAGGGGATTTATGGCTACACCTTC. It encodes CSVEEQGIYGYTF.